This TCR beta chain is drawn from a study of blood T cell repertoires in COVID-19. Study as a whole: The analysed material was cDNA or gDNA that came from T cells, B-cell-depleted T cells, or PBMCs.

Per the authors' pipeline: Amplification of reference gene primers was used by the study to estimate nucleated cell counts. Assay used: immunoSEQ multiplex PCR; TCRdb lists only in-frame clones, some missing. That table is the source of V, J and clone size, and D and trimming were worked out from the DNA. The sample records 120,000 to 150,000 clones, about 88% being singletons. This clone appeared a single time. After removal of 7 bases from V and 6 bases from J, the junction contained 8 bases not matched to a gene. The CDR3 extends over 14 amino acids. CDR1 is MNHEY and CDR2 is SVGAGI in the germline V gene.

Material: peripheral blood. This clonotype was obtained from a man between 45 and 60 years old with active or convalescent COVID-19. This chain uses TRBV6-5 with TRBJ1-1; TRBD1 aligns across 10 bases. The CDR3 bases are TGTGCCAGCACCGACAGGGGGCGTACGGCTGAAGCTTTCTTT. Translated, it gives CASTDRGRTAEAFF.